This TCR beta chain was found in a study of shared clonotypes between healthy human individuals. For each subset, genomic DNA was distributed in equal portions over several immunoSEQ plates. In the source study's methods: Owing to the provision of junction-only sequences devoid of quality scores by immunoSEQ, filtering differed. Sequenced by immunoSEQ multiplex PCR; TCRdb stores in-frame clones only, minus some. V and J calls and clone size are copied from that table; D and trimming were computed from the DNA. The sample holds around 700,000 clones, around four fifths seen once. Caucasian adults residing in Nashville, Tennessee made up all the donors. Sample: memory CD4+ T cells sorted from blood. As for subset: CD45RA-negative fraction. The origin of this receptor is a woman aged 25 to 39 in good health.

CDR3 loop: CASSTPGQGDQPQHF. In nucleotides, the CDR3 is TGTGCCAGCAGTACACCGGGACAGGGTGATCAGCCCCAGCATTTT. This sequence joins TRBV28 and TRBJ1-5, with TRBD1 matching over 9 bases. The CDR3 length is 15 residues. V lost 5 bases to trimming and J lost 5 bases; unmatched junction nucleotides: 7. Germline assignment: CDR1 MDHEN and CDR2 SYDVKM.